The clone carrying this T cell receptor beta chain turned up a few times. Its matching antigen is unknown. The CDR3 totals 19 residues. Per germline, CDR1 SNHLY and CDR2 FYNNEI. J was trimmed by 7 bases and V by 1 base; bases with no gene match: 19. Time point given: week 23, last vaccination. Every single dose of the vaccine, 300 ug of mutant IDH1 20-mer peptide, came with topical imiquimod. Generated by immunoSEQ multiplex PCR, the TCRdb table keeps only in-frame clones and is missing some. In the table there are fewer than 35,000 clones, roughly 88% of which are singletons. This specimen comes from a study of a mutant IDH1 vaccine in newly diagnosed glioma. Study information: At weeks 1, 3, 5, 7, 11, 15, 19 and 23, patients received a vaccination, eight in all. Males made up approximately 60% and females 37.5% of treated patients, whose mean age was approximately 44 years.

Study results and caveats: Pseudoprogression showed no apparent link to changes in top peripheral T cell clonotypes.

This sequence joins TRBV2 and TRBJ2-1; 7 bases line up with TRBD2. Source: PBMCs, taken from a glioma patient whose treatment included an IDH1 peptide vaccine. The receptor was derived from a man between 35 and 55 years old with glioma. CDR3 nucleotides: TGTGCCAGCAGTGAAGGGTCCAGGGCTGCCGGCGGGAGTAGGAATGAGCAGTTCTTC. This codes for CASSEGSRAAGGSRNEQFF. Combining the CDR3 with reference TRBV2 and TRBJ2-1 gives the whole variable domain EPEVTQTPSHQVTQMGQEVILRCVPISNHLYFYWYRQILGQKVEFLVSFYNNEISEKSEIFDDQFSVERPDGSNFTLKIRSTKLEDSAMYFCASSEGSRAAGGSRNEQFFGPGTRLTVL.